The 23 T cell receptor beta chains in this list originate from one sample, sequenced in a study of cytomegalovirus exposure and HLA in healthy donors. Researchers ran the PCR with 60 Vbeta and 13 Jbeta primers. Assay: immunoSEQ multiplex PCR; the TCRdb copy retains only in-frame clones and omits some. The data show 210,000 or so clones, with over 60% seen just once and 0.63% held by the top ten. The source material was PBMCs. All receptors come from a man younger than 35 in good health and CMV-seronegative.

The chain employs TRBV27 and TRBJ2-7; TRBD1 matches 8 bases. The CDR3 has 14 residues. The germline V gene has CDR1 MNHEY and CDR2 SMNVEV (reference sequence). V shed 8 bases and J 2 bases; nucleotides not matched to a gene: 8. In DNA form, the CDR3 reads TGTGCCAGCCAACTCGACAGGGGCGCCTACGAGCAGTACTTC. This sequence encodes CASQLDRGAYEQYF.

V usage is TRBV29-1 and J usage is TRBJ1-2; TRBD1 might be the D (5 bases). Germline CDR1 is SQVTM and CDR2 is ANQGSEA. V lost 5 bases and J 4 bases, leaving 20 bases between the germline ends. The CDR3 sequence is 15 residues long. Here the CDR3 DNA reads TGCAGCGTTTTGGGGGTAGGCGGAGGGAGCTATGGCTACACCTTC. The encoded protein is CSVLGVGGGSYGYTF.

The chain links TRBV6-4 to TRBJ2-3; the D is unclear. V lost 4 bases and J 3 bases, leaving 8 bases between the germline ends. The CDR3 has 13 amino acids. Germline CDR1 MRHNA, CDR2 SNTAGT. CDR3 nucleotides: TGTGCCAGCAGTGGAGAGTTAACAGATACGCAGTATTTT. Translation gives CASSGELTDTQYF.

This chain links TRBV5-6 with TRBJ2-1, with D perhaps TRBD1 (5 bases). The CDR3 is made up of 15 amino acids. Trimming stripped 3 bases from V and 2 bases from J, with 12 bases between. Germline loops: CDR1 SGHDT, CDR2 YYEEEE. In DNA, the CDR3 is TGTGCCAGCAGCTCAGACCCGGACACCTACAATGAGCAGTTCTTC. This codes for CASSSDPDTYNEQFF.

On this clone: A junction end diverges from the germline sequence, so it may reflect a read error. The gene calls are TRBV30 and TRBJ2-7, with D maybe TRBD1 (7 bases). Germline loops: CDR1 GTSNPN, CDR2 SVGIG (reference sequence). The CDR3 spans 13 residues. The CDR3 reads CAWSVGGGYEQYF. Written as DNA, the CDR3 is TGTGCCTGGAGTGTAGGAGGGGGCTACGAACAGTACTTC.

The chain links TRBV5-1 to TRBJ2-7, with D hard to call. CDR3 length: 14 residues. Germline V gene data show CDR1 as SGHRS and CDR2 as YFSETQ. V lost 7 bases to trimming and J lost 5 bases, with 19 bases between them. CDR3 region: CASRQTPLRDEQYF. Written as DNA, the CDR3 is TGCGCCAGCCGACAAACGCCCCTCAGAGACGAGCAGTACTTC.

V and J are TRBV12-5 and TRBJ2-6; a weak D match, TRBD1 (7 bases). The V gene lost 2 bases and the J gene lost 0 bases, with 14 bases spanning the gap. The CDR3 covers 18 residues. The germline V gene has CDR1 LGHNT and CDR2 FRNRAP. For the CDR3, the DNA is TGTGCTAGTGGTTTGACGCGGGACAGCAGCTCTGGGGCCAACGTCCTGACTTTC. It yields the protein CASGLTRDSSSGANVLTF.

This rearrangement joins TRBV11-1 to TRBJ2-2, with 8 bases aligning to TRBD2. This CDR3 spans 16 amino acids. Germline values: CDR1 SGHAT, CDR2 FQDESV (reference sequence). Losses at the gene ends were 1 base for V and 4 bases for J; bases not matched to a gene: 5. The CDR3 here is CASSLVAGHRTGELFF. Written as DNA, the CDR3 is TGTGCCAGCAGCTTAGTAGCGGGGCATCGCACCGGGGAGCTGTTTTTT.

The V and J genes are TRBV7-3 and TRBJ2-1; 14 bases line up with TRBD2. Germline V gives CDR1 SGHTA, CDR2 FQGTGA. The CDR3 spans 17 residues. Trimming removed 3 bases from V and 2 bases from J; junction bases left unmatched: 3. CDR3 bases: TGTGCCAGCAGCTTGGGACTAGCGGGAGCCGCCTACAATGAGCAGTTCTTC. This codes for CASSLGLAGAAYNEQFF.

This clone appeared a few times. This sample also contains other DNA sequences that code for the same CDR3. The CDR3 DNA reads TGTGCCAGCAGCGTAGGAACGAGCGGGGCGGGAGATACGCAGTATTTT. Translating it yields CASSVGTSGAGDTQYF. This rearrangement joins TRBV9 to TRBJ2-3; 7 bases match TRBD2. This CDR3 has 16 amino acids. Trimming removed 0 bases from V and 5 bases from J; junction bases left unmatched: 9. Germline V gene sequence: CDR1 SGDLS, CDR2 YYNGEE.

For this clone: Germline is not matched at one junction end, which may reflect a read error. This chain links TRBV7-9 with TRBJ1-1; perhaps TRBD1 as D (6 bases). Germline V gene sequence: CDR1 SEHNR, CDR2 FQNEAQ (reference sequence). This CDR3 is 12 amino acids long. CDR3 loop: CSSREGDTEAFF. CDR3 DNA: TGTTCCAGCAGAGAGGGGGACACTGAAGCTTTCTTT.

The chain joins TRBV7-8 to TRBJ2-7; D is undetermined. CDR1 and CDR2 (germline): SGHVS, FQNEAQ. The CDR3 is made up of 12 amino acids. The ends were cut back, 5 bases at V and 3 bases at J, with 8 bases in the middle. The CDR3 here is CASSPGFYEQYF. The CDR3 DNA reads TGTGCCAGCAGCCCCGGGTTCTACGAGCAGTACTTC.

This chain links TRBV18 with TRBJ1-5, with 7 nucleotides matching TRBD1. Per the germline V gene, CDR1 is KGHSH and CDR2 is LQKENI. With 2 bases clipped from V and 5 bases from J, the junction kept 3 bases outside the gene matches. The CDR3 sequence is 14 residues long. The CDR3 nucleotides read TGTGCCAGCTCACCAGGGGACAGCCATCAGCCCCAGCATTTT. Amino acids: CASSPGDSHQPQHF.

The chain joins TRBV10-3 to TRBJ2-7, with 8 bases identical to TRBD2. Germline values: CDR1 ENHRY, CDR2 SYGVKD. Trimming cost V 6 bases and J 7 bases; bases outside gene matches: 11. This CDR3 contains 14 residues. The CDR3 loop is CAIRSGGLLGEQYF. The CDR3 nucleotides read TGTGCCATCAGATCGGGGGGGCTCCTTGGAGAGCAGTACTTC.

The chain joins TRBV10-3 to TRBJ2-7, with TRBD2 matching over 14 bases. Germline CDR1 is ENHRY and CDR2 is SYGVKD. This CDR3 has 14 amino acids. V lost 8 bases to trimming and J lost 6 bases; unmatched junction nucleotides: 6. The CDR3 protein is CAIGMTSGRAEQYF. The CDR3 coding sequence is TGTGCCATCGGAATGACTAGCGGGAGGGCCGAGCAGTACTTC.

The CDR3: CASSWAGARYEQYF. CDR3 in DNA: TGCGCCAGCAGCTGGGCGGGAGCCCGCTACGAGCAGTACTTC. This chain joins TRBV5-1 and TRBJ2-7; 7 nucleotides agree with TRBD2. Losses at the gene ends were 3 bases for V and 3 bases for J; bases not matched to a gene: 6. The germline gives CDR1 SGHRS, CDR2 YFSETQ. This CDR3 region has 14 residues.

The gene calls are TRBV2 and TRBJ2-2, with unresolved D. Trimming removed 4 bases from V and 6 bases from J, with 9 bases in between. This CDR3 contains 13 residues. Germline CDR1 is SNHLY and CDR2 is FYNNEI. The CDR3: CASSGFGAGELFF. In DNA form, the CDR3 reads TGTGCCAGCAGTGGCTTCGGAGCCGGGGAGCTGTTTTTT.

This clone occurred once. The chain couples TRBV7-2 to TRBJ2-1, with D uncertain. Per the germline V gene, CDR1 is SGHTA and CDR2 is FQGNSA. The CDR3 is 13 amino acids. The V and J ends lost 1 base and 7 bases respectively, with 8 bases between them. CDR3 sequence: CASSLGAPNEQFF. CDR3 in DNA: TGTGCCAGCAGCTTAGGCGCACCTAATGAGCAGTTCTTC. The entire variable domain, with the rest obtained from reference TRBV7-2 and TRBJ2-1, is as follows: GAGVSQSPSNKVTEKGKDVELRCDPISGHTALYWYRQSLGQGLEFLIYFQGNSAPDKSGLPSDRFSAERTGGSVSTLTIQRTQQEDSAVYLCASSLGAPNEQFFGPGTRLTVL.

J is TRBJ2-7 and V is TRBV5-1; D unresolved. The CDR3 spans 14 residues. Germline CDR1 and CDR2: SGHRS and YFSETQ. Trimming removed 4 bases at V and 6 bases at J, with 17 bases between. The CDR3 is CASSAPNQASEQYF. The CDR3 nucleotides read TGCGCCAGCAGCGCGCCCAACCAGGCATCCGAGCAGTACTTC.

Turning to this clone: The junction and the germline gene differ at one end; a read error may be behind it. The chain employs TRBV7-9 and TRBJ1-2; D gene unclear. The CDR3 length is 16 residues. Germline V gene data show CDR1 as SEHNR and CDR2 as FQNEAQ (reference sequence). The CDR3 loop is CSSSLAPSLRVYGYTF. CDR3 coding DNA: TGTTCCAGCAGCTTAGCGCCGTCGTTACGGGTTTATGGCTACACCTTC.

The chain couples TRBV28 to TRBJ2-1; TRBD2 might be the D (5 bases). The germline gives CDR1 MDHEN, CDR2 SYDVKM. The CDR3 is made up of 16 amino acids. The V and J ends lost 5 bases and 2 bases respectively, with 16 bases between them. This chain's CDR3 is CASSTFTRPAYNEQFF. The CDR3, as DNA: TGTGCCAGCAGTACGTTCACTAGACCTGCCTACAATGAGCAGTTCTTC.

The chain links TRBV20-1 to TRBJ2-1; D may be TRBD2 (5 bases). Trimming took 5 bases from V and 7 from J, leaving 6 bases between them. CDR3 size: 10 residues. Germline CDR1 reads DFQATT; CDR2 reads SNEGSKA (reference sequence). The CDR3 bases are TGCAGTGCTGGGAGTAATGAGCAGTTCTTC. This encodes CSAGSNEQFF.

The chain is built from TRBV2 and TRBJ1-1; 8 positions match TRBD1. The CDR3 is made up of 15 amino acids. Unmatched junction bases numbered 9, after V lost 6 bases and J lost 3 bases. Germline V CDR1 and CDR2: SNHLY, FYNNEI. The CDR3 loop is CASSEPTGADTEAFF. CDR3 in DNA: TGTGCCAGCAGCGAACCGACAGGGGCGGACACTGAAGCTTTCTTT.